The following is a T cell receptor beta chain sequence with its context. The data originate from a study of blood T cells in healthy people across ages. Through a sample-barcoded 5' primer and a J-beta primer mix, a second PCR was run for roughly 6 to 12 cycles. TCRdb ran MiXCR on the 5' RACE reads and lists one entry per CDR3 protein. The table shows about 1 million distinct CDR3 sequences, with more than 35% occurring only once. The germline gives CDR1 SQVTM, CDR2 ANQGSEA. V dropped 8 bases and J dropped 2; count of bases not matched to a gene: 6. This CDR3 region has 13 residues. The receptor comes from a woman aged 60-70 years in good health. The chain recombines TRBV29-1 with TRBJ2-4; 7 bases fit TRBD2. Sample: blood. DNA for the CDR3: TGCAGCTGTTGGGGGGGAACCAAAAACATTCAGTACTTC. Translated, it gives CSCWGGTKNIQYF.